This T cell receptor beta chain appears in the sequencing data of a study of T cells in women clearing cervical HPV infection. Study observations and caveats: TRBV6-7 abundance was lower in cases than controls (approximately 0.11% versus 0.16%).

V lost 5 bases to trimming and J lost 3 bases, with 19 bases between them. CDR1 LNHDA and CDR2 SQIVND come from the germline V gene (reference sequence). CDR3 length: 17 residues. Data came from immunoSEQ multiplex PCR; TCRdb stores just in-frame clones and leaves some out. Its table lists 23,000 or so clones. Comments on this clone: Its antigen remains unidentified. Read sequence stops 3 residues before the CDR3 end, and the germline J gene provides the missing end.

This TCR came from a woman between 18 and 70 years old with a cervical HPV16 infection that either progressed to CIN3+ or cleared (not recorded which). Material: blood buffy coat. The rearrangement uses TRBV19 and TRBJ1-4; D gene uncertain. CDR3 residues: CASSPGIVRIANEKLFF. The DNA read from the CDR3 is TGTGCCAGTAGTCCGGGGATTGTCAGGATCGCTAATGAAAAA.